The clone carrying this TCR beta chain was picked up many times. Attached unique molecular identifiers marked individual cDNA molecules. In TCRdb, the 5' RACE reads were re-called with MiXCR into one record per CDR3 protein. The table shows 30,000 to 35,000 distinct CDR3 sequences, with 3.5% to 5% occurring only once. Germline-derived CDR1 and CDR2 are DFQATT and SNEGSKA (reference sequence). Trimming took 3 bases from V and 4 from J; bases not matched to a gene: 10. The CDR3 is made up of 15 amino acids. This specimen belongs to a study of early T cells in non-severe SARS-CoV-2 infection. The specimen was whole blood. The source of this sequence is an adult who was a healthcare worker with PCR-confirmed SARS-CoV-2 infection or an uninfected control (not recorded which). This rearrangement joins TRBV20-1 to TRBJ1-1, with 8 bases lining up with TRBD1. This chain's CDR3 is CSASRTGREATEAFF. The CDR3 DNA reads as TGCAGTGCTAGTAGGACAGGGCGTGAGGCCACTGAAGCTTTCTTT.